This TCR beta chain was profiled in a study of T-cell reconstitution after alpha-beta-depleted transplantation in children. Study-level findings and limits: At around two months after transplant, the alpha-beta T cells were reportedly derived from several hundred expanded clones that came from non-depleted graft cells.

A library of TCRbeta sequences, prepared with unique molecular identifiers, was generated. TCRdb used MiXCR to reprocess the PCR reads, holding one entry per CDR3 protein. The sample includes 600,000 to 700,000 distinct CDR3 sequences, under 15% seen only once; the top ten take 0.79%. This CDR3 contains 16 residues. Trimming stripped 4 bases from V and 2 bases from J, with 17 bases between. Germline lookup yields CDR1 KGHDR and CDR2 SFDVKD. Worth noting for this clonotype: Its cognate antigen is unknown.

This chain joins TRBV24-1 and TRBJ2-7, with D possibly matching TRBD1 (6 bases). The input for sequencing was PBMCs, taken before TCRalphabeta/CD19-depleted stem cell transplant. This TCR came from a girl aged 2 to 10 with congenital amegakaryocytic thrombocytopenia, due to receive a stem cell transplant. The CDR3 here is CATSDPVGQNPYEQYF. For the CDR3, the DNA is TGTGCCACCAGTGACCCTGTCGGACAGAATCCCTACGAGCAGTACTTC.